The rows below give T cell receptor beta chains drawn from one sample of a study of CD4 and CD8 cells across lung adenocarcinoma regions. MiXCR, applied by TCRdb to the PCR reads, yields one record per CDR3 protein. Of over 20,000 distinct CDR3 sequences in the sample, about 50% were seen once. Sequencing was carried out using CD8+ T cells from the center of a lung tumor. These receptors were collected from a female donor with lung adenocarcinoma. The CD4 and CD8 labels of this study may be unreliable. Each CDR3 is given with its conserved first and last residue. Each record gives: V gene, J gene, D gene, clone size, CDR3 DNA, CDR3 protein. A D gene is named only where the DNA matches it firmly. Size tells how often a clone was seen (once, few, many) or the class of an expanded clone, and some rows leave it out.

>TRBV5-6|TRBJ2-5|TRBD2|-
TGTGCCAGCAGCTTTGGGTGGATAGCGGGAGTGGAAGAGCAGTACTTC
CASSFGWIAGVEEQYF
>TRBV6-1|TRBJ2-3|-|once
TGTGCCAGCTCTCTGCGGACCACAGATACGCAGTATTTT
CASSLRTTDTQYF
>TRBV10-1|TRBJ2-4|TRBD1|-
TGCGCCGGCAGGGGGCTGGGGGCCGCAAATACGCAGTATTTC
CAGRGLGAANTQYF
>TRBV6-1|TRBJ2-2|TRBD1|-
TGTGCCAGCAGGCGATGGACTGTGAGCACAGGGGAGCAGTTTTTT
CASRRWTVSTGEQFF
>TRBV10-2|TRBJ2-2|-|many
TGCGCCAGCAGTGTGGGCGGGGAGCTGTTTTTT
CASSVGGELFF
>TRBV27|TRBJ2-7|-|medium-sized
TGTGCCAGCAGTTCTCGGGGGGCGAAGAACTACGAGCAGTACTTC
CASSSRGAKNYEQYF
>TRBV4-1|TRBJ1-5|-|-
TGCGCCAGCAGCCAAGATCCCAATCAGCCCCAGCATTTT
CASSQDPNQPQHF
>TRBV6-5|TRBJ1-3|-|-
TGTGCCAGCGGCTACTCTGGAAACACCATATATTTT
CASGYSGNTIYF
>TRBV12-3/TRBV12-4|TRBJ1-1|-|-
TGTGCCAGCAGTAGGGAGGTGGGAACTGAAGCTTTCTTT
CASSREVGTEAFF
>TRBV10-1|TRBJ2-3|-|-
TGCGCCGGCAGAGGGCGACGTGACCAAGATACGCAGTATTTT
CAGRGRRDQDTQYF
>TRBV27|TRBJ2-3|-|-
TGTGCCAGCACCGCGGGGCGGAGAGCCAAAGATACGCAGTATTTC
CASTAGRRAKDTQYF
>TRBV12-3/TRBV12-4|TRBJ2-2|-|-
TGTGCCATCCGGACATCGAACACAGGTGCGCAGTTTTTT
CAIRTSNTGAQFF
>TRBV7-9|TRBJ2-7|TRBD1|few
TGTGCCAGCAGCCCCTATCCCAGGGCCGGGACAGACTCCTACGAGCAGTACTTC
CASSPYPRAGTDSYEQYF
>TRBV6-5|TRBJ2-7|-|-
TGTGCCAGCAGTTACTCGTATCGGGGGCCGTACAATGAGCAGTACTTC
CASSYSYRGPYNEQYF
>TRBV27|TRBJ2-4|-|-
TGTGCCAGCAGGGTCCGGGGGCTGTGGGCCAAAAACATTCAGTACTTC
CASRVRGLWAKNIQYF
>TRBV29-1|TRBJ1-1|-|-
TGCAGCTCCCACGACCGTAACACTGAAGCTTTCTTT
CSSHDRNTEAFF
>TRBV5-1|TRBJ2-3|TRBD2|-
TGCGCCAGCAGCTTTCTAGCGGGGCCCACAGATACGCAGTATTTT
CASSFLAGPTDTQYF
>TRBV10-2|TRBJ2-1|TRBD2|few
TGCGCCAGCAGTGACCCAAATAGCGGGAGAGTCAATGAGCAGTTCTTC
CASSDPNSGRVNEQFF
>TRBV12-3/TRBV12-4|TRBJ2-3|-|medium-sized
TGTGCCAGCAGTTTACGGGTAACGCAGTATTTT
CASSLRVTQYF
>TRBV7-2|TRBJ2-3|-|few
TGTGCCAGCAGCTTAGGGGGAGGGGGTGGAGATACGCAGTATTTT
CASSLGGGGGDTQYF
>TRBV6-1|TRBJ2-7|TRBD2|-
TGTGCCAGTAGGACTAGCGGAAGCTCCTACGAGCAGTACTTC
CASRTSGSSYEQYF
>TRBV10-3|TRBJ2-4|-|-
TGTGGCCGCGGCTCGGGGCTGTGGGGCAAAAATACGCAGTACTTC
CGRGSGLWGKNTQYF
>TRBV29-1|TRBJ1-2|TRBD1|-
TGCAGCGTGACAGGGGCTATATTATATGGCTACACCTTC
CSVTGAILYGYTF
>TRBV6-1|TRBJ2-7|TRBD1|-
TGTGCCAGCAGTGCCATTTTGGGACAGGGCTACGAGCAGTACTTC
CASSAILGQGYEQYF
>TRBV7-2|TRBJ2-3|TRBD2|few
TGTGCCAGCAGCTTAGCACTAGCGGGGGTTACGCAGTATTTT
CASSLALAGVTQYF
>TRBV6-4|TRBJ2-1|TRBD2|-
TGTGCCAGCAGTGACTCCGGGACTATCATAGCCCTGTTCTTC
CASSDSGTIIALFF
>TRBV6-5|TRBJ1-2|-|many
TGTGCCAGCAGATACAACGGGGGGGCGGTATCTGGCTACACCTTC
CASRYNGGAVSGYTF
>TRBV27|TRBJ2-4|-|once
TGTGCGGGCAGGTCCCTCACAGATACTCAGTACTTC
CAGRSLTDTQYF
>TRBV10-3|TRBJ2-4|-|once
TGTGCCACCAAGGGGCGGGGACACCAAAACATTCAGTACTTC
CATKGRGHQNIQYF
>TRBV6-4|TRBJ2-1|TRBD2|many
TGTGCCAGCAGTATGACTAGCGCCTACAATGAGCAGTTCTTC
CASSMTSAYNEQFF
>TRBV27|TRBJ2-4|-|-
TGTGCCAGCAGAAAACAAGGACTGCCCAACAAAGACACCCAGTACTTC
CASRKQGLPNKDTQYF
>TRBV4-2|TRBJ2-2|TRBD2|-
TGTGCCAGCAGCCACCCCGAAAGCGGGAGTAAAAGCGGGGAGCTGTTTTTT
CASSHPESGSKSGELFF
>TRBV6-1|TRBJ2-7|TRBD1|many
TGTGCCAGCAGTACCGGGACAGCCTACGAGCAGTACTTC
CASSTGTAYEQYF
>TRBV27|TRBJ2-5|-|-
TGTGCCAGCAAATTTTCAGGGAACCGAGAGACCCAGTACTTC
CASKFSGNRETQYF
>TRBV10-1|TRBJ2-7|TRBD2|medium-sized
TGCGCCAGCAGTGATGGGCGGTCTAGCGGGAGTCCCGAGCAGTACTTC
CASSDGRSSGSPEQYF